This T cell receptor (beta chain) was observed in a study of blood T cell repertoires in COVID-19. Across the whole study: Whether acute or convalescent, the COVID-19 samples came from the United States, Italy and Spain. PBMCs, B-cell-depleted T cells, or T cells provided the cDNA or gDNA that made up the material.

Per the germline V gene, CDR1 is MGHDK and CDR2 is SYGVNS. The CDR3 sequence is 17 residues long. The V and J ends lost 1 base and 0 bases respectively, with 10 bases between them. Authors' analysis steps: Nucleated cell number was recorded as an estimate derived from reference gene primer amplification. The assay was immunoSEQ multiplex PCR, and TCRdb's table has in-frame clones only and misses some. For V, J and clone size, that table is used; D and trimming come from the DNA. The profile shows 85,000 to 130,000 clones, roughly four fifths of them singletons. Material for sequencing was peripheral blood. The chain employs TRBV25-1 and TRBJ2-6; D is unresolved. This sequence originates from a man in his fifties or sixties with acute or convalescent COVID-19. CDR3 DNA sequence: TGTGCCAGCAGTGAATTTCCAGGTTTCTCTGGGGCCAACGTCCTGACTTTC. Its translation: CASSEFPGFSGANVLTF.